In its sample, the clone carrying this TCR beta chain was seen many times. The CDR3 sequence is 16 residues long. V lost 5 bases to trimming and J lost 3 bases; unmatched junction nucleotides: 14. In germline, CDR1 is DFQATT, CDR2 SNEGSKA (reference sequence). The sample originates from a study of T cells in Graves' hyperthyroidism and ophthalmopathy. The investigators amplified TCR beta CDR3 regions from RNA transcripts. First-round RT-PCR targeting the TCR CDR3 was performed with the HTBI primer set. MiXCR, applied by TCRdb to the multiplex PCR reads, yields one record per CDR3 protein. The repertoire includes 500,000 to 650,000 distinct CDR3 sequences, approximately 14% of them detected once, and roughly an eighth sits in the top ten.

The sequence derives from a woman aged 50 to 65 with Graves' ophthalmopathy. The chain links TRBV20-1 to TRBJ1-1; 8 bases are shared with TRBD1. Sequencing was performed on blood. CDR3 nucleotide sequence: TGCAGTGCTCCGGACAGGGTGCGAAGTGTGGACACTGAAGCTTTCTTT. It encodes CSAPDRVRSVDTEAFF.